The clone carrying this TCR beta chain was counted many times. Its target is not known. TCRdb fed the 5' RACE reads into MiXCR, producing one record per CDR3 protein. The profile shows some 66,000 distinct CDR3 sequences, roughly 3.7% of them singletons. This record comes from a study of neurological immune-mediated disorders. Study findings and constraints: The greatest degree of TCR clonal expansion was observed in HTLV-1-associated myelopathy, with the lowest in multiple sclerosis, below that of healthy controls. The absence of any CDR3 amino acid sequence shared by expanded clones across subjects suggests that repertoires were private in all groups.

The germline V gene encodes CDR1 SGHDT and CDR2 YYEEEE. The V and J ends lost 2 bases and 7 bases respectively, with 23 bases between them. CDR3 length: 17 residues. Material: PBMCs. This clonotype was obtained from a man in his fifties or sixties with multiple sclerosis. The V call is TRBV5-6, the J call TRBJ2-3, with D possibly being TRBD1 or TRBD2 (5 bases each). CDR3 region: CASSFSRGTDILHTQYF. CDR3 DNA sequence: TGTGCCAGCAGCTTTTCCCGAGGGACGGACATTTTGCATACGCAGTATTTT.